One T cell receptor (beta chain) is described in this entry. Its antigen has not been determined. No base quality information exists; no much larger clone differs at one position. This sample is drawn from a study of blood T cell repertoires in COVID-19 (dated by TCRdb to the early 2020s). In terms of the full investigation: Samples from collaborators originated in the United States, Italy and Spain and spanned both the acute and convalescent phases of COVID-19. The material from the prospective study consisted of cDNA or gDNA derived from T cells, B-cell-depleted T cells, or PBMCs. The dataset comprised deeply sampled blood TCRbeta repertoires from subjects exposed to, actively infected with, or recovered from COVID-19. The repertoires were released in a freely available public database intended as a resource for research on the immune response to SARS-CoV-2. Samples were obtained from the ongoing ImmuneRACE study (first 160 participants) and from roughly 1,300 subjects provided by 6 global collaborators. Sample metadata almost always included a de-identified subject ID, COVID-19 status, age in years and sex. Where available, HLA class I and class II types were taken from metadata supplied by the sample provider and were not determined by assay-based typing.

Overall results and qualifications from the work: The amount of clinical and demographic metadata varied by source and participant and was provided uncurated.

TCRbeta CDR3 regions were amplified from genomic DNA using the immunoSEQ Assay, a bias-controlled multiplex PCR. Per the authors' processing: Within the assay, amplification of reference gene primers was used to estimate how many nucleated cells each sample contained. Sequence reads were collapsed and filtered to measure the absolute abundance of every unique TCRbeta CDR3 rearrangement. For each sample, productive Simpson clonality was calculated by taking the square root of Simpson's diversity index across productive rearrangements. TCRdb obtained this table from immuneACCESS and retained in-frame rearrangements with V and J assigned. These tables miss some clones; where compared with another copy, unresolved V genes account for less than half of the shortfall, and the remainder is unexplained. V and J calls and clone size come straight from that table; D and trimming were deduced from the DNA. The sample has approximately 350,000 clones on record, roughly nine tenths of them singletons. The ten largest clones capture approximately 3% of the sample.

At one collaborating source in Seattle, patients were enrolled during active infection and were followed longitudinally through the course of disease. Whole blood was collected in K2EDTA tubes by collaborating institutions according to the institutions' own protocols. For TCRbeta analysis, collaborators shipped samples in one of three forms: frozen whole blood, isolated PBMCs, or DNA extracted from either of those sample types. CDR1 and CDR2, per the germline V gene, are LGHNA and YNFKEQ. Trimming costs V 5 bases and J 0 bases, and their ends lie 14 bases apart. The CDR3 covers 15 residues, taking in both the cysteine and the phenylalanine. The kept DNA is CDR3 alone, 45 bases in frame from the first base.

Recombination linked TRBV4-2 to TRBJ2-7, and possibly TRBD1, on 6 matching bases. The TCR sequence derives from a woman aged 25-40 years with COVID-19, enrolled during active disease. What was sequenced was peripheral blood. In nucleotide form, the sequence is TGTGCCAGCAGCTCCGGACAGTTGAACTCCTACGAGCAGTACTTC. It translates as CASSSGQLNSYEQYF.